The entry below describes one T cell receptor beta chain. Its antigen is unknown. Study-wide results and limits: In terms of TCR gene usage, tumor memory CD4+ T cells clustered together with blood and lymph node memory CD4+ cells, as well as with lymph node naive CD4+ cells. The larger-cohort validation was restricted to a single TCR beta V-J rearrangement rather than whole repertoires.

Trimming took 3 bases from V and 5 from J, leaving 12 bases between them. In germline, CDR1 is SGHRS, CDR2 YFSETQ. The CDR3 sequence is 14 residues long. Full-length variable regions came from constant-region reverse primers plus semi-nested Nested Universal Primer A PCR. TCRdb reanalysed the 5' RACE reads using MiXCR and keeps one entry per CDR3 protein. The sample holds fewer than 80,000 distinct CDR3 sequences, 20% to 25% seen once. The chain carries TRBV5-1 and TRBJ2-1; D is ambiguous. This TCR derives from a female donor with breast cancer. Sequencing used memory CD4+ T cells sorted from a lymph node. Sample subset: memory CD4+ T cells, CD4+CD45RO+CD25-. As DNA, the CDR3 is TGCGCCAGCAGCTCCCTCGACTGGGACAATGAGCAGTTCTTC. Its protein product is CASSSLDWDNEQFF.